A single T cell receptor beta chain is shown here with its context. Its target is unknown. HTBI primers from iRepertoire and Arm-PCR of CDR3 regions yielded the TCR beta libraries. TCRdb redid the calling of the multiplex PCR reads with MiXCR, one entry per CDR3 protein. Of about 530,000 distinct CDR3 sequences listed, 16% are singletons. The data originate from a study of regulatory T cells in long-lasting Graves disease. Overall study: Graves' cases, newly diagnosed, had used antithyroid drugs under 3 months. Study-wide results and limits: Peripheral blood alone, not thyroid tissue, underwent study.

The V gene end was trimmed by 3 bases and the J gene end by 6 bases; junction bases not matched to a gene: 8. Looked up from germline, CDR1 is LNHDA and CDR2 is SQIVND (reference sequence). The CDR3 contains 15 residues. The time point is: newly diagnosed GD, antithyroid drugs for less than 3 months. After RNA was extracted from PBMCs, the TCR library was made from it. This sample also belongs to another study, concerning T cells in Graves' hyperthyroidism and ophthalmopathy. That work contributes: Aged 18 to 65, the patients had hyperthyroidism that was newly diagnosed and had lasted under 2 months.

This TCR was recovered from a woman between 40 and 65 years old with Graves disease. The chain carries TRBV19 and TRBJ1-5; TRBD1 aligns across 7 bases. Sequenced material: peripheral blood mononuclear cells (PBMCs), taken at new diagnosis, from a patient treated with antithyroid drugs. CDR3 bases: TGTGCCAGTAGTATCACCGACAGGGTGGGTCAGCCCCAGCATTTT. It yields the protein CASSITDRVGQPQHF.